A single sample is the source of the 12 T cell receptor beta chains below, sequenced in a study of blood T cell repertoires in COVID-19. Clones were sequenced by immunoSEQ multiplex PCR, and TCRdb holds only the in-frame ones, with some missing. The sample records roughly 110,000 clones, about 93% being singletons. Sequenced material: peripheral blood. The source is a woman between 25 and 40 years old with acute or convalescent COVID-19.

The genes are TRBV7-9 and TRBJ1-5; D is uncertain. V dropped 1 base and J dropped 0 bases, with 13 bases sitting between them. This CDR3 is 17 amino acids long. Germline-derived CDR1 and CDR2 are SEHNR and FQNEAQ (reference sequence). The CDR3 spells CASSLGIGGDSNQPQHF. CDR3 nucleotides: TGTGCCAGCAGCTTAGGTATAGGAGGTGATAGCAATCAGCCCCAGCATTTT.

J is TRBJ2-3 and V is TRBV30, with D unclear. V gave up 5 bases and J gave up 1 base, with 4 bases separating them. The CDR3 is 11 amino acids. Germline V gives CDR1 GTSNPN, CDR2 SVGIG (reference sequence). CDR3: CAWAGTDTQYF. The CDR3, as DNA: TGTGCCTGGGCAGGCACAGATACGCAGTATTTT.

The chain links TRBV28 to TRBJ1-5; no clear D. Germline V gives CDR1 MDHEN, CDR2 SYDVKM. There are 15 residues in the CDR3. Trimming took 6 bases from V and 0 from J, leaving 12 bases between them. The CDR3 sequence: CASSSPRYSNQPQHF. CDR3 nucleotides: TGTGCCAGCAGCTCCCCGCGGTATAGCAATCAGCCCCAGCATTTT.

J is TRBJ1-2 and V is TRBV6-8; D is unclear. V was cut by 5 bases and J by 2 bases, with 6 bases left in between. CDR1 is MNHGY and CDR2 is SAAAGT in the germline V gene. The CDR3 has 12 amino acids. The CDR3 loop is CASSVRNYGYTF. The DNA for the CDR3 is TGTGCCAGCAGTGTCCGGAACTATGGCTACACCTTC.

This chain's CDR3 is CASSEKQGSSYNEQFF. In DNA, the CDR3 is TGCGCCAGCAGTGAGAAACAGGGGAGCTCCTACAATGAGCAGTTCTTC. The chain has TRBV10-1 and TRBJ2-1, with 7 bases identical to TRBD1. J lost 0 bases, V lost 2 bases, and 4 bases had no gene match. CDR1 WNHNN and CDR2 SYGVQD come from the germline V gene (reference sequence). The length of the CDR3 is 16 residues.

This clone was detected once. The rearrangement links TRBV3-1 (or the pseudogene TRBV3-2) to TRBJ2-1; D remains ambiguous. Germline lookup yields CDR1 LGHDT and CDR2 YNNKEL (reference sequence). The CDR3 sequence is 14 residues long. The V end was cut by 4 bases, the J end by 5 bases, with 12 bases between. CDR3 in amino acids: CASSPSHTDNEQFF. CDR3 sequence (DNA): TGTGCCAGCAGCCCAAGCCATACAGACAATGAGCAGTTCTTC.

The chain uses TRBV24-1 and TRBJ2-6, with TRBD2 as a possible D gene (7 bases). The V end was cut by 5 bases, the J end by 2 bases, with 9 bases between. Germline loops: CDR1 KGHDR, CDR2 SFDVKD. This CDR3 region has 15 residues. The chain's CDR3 is CATSAGGAGANVLTF. CDR3 bases: TGTGCCACCAGTGCGGGGGGCGCTGGGGCCAACGTCCTGACTTTC.

DNA of the CDR3: TGTGCCAGTAATAGGACACTTAATGGCTACACCTTC. Encoded protein: CASNRTLNGYTF. The chain combines TRBV19 with TRBJ1-2; D perhaps matches TRBD1 (5 bases). V was shortened by 7 bases and J by 6 bases, with 12 bases between the two germline ends. Germline V gene lookup returns CDR1 LNHDA and CDR2 SQIVND (reference sequence). The CDR3 loop spans 12 amino acids.

The chain carries TRBV7-2 and TRBJ2-3; D may be TRBD2 (6 bases). Germline V lookup: CDR1 SGHTA, CDR2 FQGNSA. The CDR3 sequence is 13 residues long. Trimming shortened V by 1 base and J by 6 bases, and 8 bases separated the two germline ends. The CDR3 protein is CASSLGEADTQYF. For the CDR3, the DNA is TGTGCCAGCAGCTTAGGGGAGGCCGATACGCAGTATTTT.

Worth noting for this clone: This same CDR3 is encoded by further DNA sequences in the sample. The chain has TRBV6-5 and TRBJ2-7; D may be TRBD1 (6 bases). CDR1 is MNHEY, CDR2 SVGAGI, per germline. This CDR3 spans 15 amino acids. The V end lost 0 bases, the J end lost 0 bases, and 9 bases lay between the germline ends. CDR3 in amino acids: CASSYSTGSSYEQYF. The CDR3 bases are TGTGCCAGCAGTTACTCGACAGGATCCTCCTACGAGCAGTACTTC.

In its sample, this clone was seen once. This chain joins TRBV7-2 and TRBJ2-3; 9 bases are a match to TRBD2. Germline V gene lookup returns CDR1 SGHTA and CDR2 FQGNSA. This CDR3 contains 14 residues. The V and J ends lost 6 bases and 8 bases, in that order; junction bases with no gene match: 9. CDR3: CASSRLADTRTQYF. CDR3 coding DNA: TGTGCCAGCAGTAGACTAGCGGACACCCGTACGCAGTATTTT.

The rearrangement links TRBV28 to TRBJ1-3; TRBD1 might be the D (5 bases). Deletions cut 6 bases from V and 4 bases from J, with 22 bases between. Germline V gene lookup returns CDR1 MDHEN and CDR2 SYDVKM. The CDR3 is made up of 17 amino acids. CDR3 nucleotide sequence: TGTGCCAGCAGCACCCCCAAGAACCAGGGTCTCGGAAACACCATATATTTT. Its translation is CASSTPKNQGLGNTIYF.